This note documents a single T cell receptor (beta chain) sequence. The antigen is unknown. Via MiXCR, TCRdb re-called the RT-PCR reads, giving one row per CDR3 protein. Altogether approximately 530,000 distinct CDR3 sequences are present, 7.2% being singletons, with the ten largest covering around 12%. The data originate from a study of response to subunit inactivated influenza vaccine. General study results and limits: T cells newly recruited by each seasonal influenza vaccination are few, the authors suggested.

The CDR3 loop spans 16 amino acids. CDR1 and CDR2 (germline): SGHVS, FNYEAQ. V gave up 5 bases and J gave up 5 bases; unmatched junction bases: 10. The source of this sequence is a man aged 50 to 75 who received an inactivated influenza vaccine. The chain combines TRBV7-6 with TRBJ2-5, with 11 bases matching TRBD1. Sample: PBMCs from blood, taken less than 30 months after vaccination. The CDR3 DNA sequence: TGTGCCAGCAGCGGCAGGGACAGGGGGAAGTCGGAGACCCAGTACTTC. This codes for CASSGRDRGKSETQYF.